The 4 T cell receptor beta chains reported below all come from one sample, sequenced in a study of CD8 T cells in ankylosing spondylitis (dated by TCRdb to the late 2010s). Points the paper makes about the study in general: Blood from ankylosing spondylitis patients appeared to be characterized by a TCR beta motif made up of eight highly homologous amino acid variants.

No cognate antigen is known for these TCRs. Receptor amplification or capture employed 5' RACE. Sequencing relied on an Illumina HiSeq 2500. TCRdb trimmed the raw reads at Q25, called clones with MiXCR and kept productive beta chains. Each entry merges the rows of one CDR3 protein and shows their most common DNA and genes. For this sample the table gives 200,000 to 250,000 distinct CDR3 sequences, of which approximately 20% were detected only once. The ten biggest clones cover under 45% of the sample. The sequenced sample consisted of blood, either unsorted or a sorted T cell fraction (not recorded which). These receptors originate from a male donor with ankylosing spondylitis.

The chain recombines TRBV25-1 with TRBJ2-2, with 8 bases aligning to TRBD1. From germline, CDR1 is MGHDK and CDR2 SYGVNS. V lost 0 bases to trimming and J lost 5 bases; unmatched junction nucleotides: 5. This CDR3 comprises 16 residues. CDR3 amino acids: CASSEYRTGGTGELFF. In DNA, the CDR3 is TGTGCCAGCAGTGAATATAGAACAGGGGGTACCGGGGAGCTGTTTTTT. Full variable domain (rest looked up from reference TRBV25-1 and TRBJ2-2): EADIYQTPRYLVIGTGKKITLECSQTMGHDKMYWYQQDPGMELHLIHYSYGVNSTEKGDLSSESTVSRIRTEHFPLTLESARPSHTSQYLCASSEYRTGGTGELFFGEGSRLTVL.

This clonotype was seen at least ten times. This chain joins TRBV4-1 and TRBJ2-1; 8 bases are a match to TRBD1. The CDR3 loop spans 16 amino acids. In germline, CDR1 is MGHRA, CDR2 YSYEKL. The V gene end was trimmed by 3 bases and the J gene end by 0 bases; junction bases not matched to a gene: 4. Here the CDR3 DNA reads TGCGCCAGCAGCCAGCCGACAGGGGCCTCCTACAATGAGCAGTTCTTC. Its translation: CASSQPTGASYNEQFF.

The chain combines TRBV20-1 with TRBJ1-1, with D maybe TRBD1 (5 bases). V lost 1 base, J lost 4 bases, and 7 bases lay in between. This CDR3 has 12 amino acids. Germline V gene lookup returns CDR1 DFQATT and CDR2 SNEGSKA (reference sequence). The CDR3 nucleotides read TGCAGTGCTAGAGTAGGGGCCACTGAAGCTTTCTTT. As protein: CSARVGATEAFF.

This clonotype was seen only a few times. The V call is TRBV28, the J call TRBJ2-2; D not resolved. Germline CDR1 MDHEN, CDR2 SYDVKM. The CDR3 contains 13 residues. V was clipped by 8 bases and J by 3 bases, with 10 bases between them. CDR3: CASCRSDTGELFF. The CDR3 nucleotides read TGTGCCAGCTGTCGCAGTGACACCGGGGAGCTGTTTTTT. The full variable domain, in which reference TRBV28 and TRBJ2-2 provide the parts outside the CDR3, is DVKVTQSSRYLVKRTGEKVFLECVQDMDHENMFWYRQDPGLGLRLIYFSYDVKMKEKGDIPEGYSVSREKKERFSLILESASTNQTSMYLCASCRSDTGELFFGEGSRLTVL.